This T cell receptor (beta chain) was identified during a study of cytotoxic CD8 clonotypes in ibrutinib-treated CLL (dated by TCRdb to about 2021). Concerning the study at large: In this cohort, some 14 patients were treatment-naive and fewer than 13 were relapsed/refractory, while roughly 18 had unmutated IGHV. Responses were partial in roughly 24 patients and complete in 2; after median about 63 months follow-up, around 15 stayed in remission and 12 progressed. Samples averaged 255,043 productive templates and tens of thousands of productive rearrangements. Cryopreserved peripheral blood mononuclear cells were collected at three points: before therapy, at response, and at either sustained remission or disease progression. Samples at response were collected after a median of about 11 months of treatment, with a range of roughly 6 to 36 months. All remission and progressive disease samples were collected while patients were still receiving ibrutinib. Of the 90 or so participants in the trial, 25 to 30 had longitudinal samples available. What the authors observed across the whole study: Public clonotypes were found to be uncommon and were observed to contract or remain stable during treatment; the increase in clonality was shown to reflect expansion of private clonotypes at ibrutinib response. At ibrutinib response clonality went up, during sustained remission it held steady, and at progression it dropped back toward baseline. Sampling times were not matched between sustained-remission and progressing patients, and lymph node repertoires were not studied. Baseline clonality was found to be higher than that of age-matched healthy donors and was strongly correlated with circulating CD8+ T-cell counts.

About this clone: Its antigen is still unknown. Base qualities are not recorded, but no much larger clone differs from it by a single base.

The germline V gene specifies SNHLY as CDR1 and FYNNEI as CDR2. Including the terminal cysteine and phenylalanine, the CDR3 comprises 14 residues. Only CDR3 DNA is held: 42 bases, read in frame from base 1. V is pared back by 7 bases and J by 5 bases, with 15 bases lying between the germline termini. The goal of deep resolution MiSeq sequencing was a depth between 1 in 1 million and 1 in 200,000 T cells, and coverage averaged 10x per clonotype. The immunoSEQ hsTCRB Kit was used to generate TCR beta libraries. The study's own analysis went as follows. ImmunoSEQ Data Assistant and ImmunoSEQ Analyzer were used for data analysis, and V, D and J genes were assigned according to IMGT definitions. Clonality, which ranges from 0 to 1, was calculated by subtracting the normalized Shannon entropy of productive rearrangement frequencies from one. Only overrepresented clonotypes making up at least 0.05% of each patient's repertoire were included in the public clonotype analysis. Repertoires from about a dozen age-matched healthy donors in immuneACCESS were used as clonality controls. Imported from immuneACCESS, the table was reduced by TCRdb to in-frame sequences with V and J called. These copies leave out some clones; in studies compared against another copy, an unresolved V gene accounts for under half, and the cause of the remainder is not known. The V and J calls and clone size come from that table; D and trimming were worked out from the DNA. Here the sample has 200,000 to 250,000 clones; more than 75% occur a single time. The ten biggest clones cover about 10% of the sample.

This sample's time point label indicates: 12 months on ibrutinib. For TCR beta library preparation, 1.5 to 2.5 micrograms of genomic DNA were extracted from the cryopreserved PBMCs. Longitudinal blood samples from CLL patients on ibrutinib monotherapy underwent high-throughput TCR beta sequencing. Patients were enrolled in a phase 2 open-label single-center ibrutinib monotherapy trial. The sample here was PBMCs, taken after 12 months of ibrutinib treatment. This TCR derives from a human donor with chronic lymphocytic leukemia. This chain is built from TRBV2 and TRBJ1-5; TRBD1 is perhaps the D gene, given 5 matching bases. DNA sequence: TGTGCCAGCAAGGGGCAACTGCACTATCAGCCCCAGCATTTT. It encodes CASKGQLHYQPQHF.